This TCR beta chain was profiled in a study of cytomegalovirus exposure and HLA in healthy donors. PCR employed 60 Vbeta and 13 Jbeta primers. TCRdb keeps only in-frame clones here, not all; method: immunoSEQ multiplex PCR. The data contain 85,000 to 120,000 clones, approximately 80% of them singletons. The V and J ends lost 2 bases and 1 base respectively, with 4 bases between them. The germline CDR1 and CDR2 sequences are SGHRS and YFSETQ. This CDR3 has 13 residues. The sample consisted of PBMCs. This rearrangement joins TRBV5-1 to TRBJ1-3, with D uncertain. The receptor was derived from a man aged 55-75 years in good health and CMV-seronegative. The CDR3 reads CASSFYSGNTIYF. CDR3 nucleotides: TGCGCCAGCAGCTTTTATTCTGGAAACACCATATATTTT.